These 24 T cell receptor beta chains share one sample of origin, sequenced in a study of OX40 agonist ivuxolimab in advanced cancers. The protocol was immunoSEQ multiplex PCR, while the TCRdb copy is restricted to in-frame clones and leaves out a portion. The table has approximately 60,000 clones, around 81% seen once. The sequences come from CD4+ or CD8+ T cells sorted from blood, collected in a trial of the OX40 agonist ivuxolimab. Every receptor here comes from an adult with an advanced solid tumor such as melanoma, head and neck, liver or kidney cancer.

This clone was observed a single time. The rearrangement uses TRBV6-1 and TRBJ2-1; TRBD1 matches at 10 bases. The CDR3 has 16 residues. Germline-derived CDR1 and CDR2 are MNHNS and SASEGT. The trim removed 4 bases at V and 5 bases at J, leaving 8 bases unmatched. CDR3 in amino acids: CASSAKDRGMNNEQFF. In DNA, the CDR3 is TGTGCCAGCAGTGCGAAGGACAGGGGGATGAACAATGAGCAGTTCTTC.

The gene calls are TRBV11-3 and TRBJ2-7; perhaps TRBD1 as D (6 bases). CDR3 size: 16 residues. V dropped 7 bases and J dropped 2 bases, with 21 bases sitting between them. Germline CDR1 and CDR2: SGHNT and YENEEA. CDR3 residues: CASMLWPLGDTYEQYF. The DNA for the CDR3 is TGTGCCAGCATGCTTTGGCCCCTGGGGGACACCTACGAGCAGTACTTC.

The gene calls are TRBV7-2 and TRBJ1-1; D may be TRBD1 (6 bases). The CDR3 totals 17 residues. Looked up from germline, CDR1 is SGHTA and CDR2 is FQGNSA. Between the trimmed V and J ends, which lost 3 bases and 0 bases, there was a span of 17 bases. CDR3 amino acids: CASSFDRRGALNTEAFF. CDR3 nucleotides: TGTGCCAGCAGCTTTGACCGAAGGGGGGCTTTGAACACTGAAGCTTTCTTT. The full variable domain, its missing parts supplied by reference TRBV7-2 and TRBJ1-1, is GAGVSQSPSNKVTEKGKDVELRCDPISGHTALYWYRQSLGQGLEFLIYFQGNSAPDKSGLPSDRFSAERTGGSVSTLTIQRTQQEDSAVYLCASSFDRRGALNTEAFFGQGTRLTVV.

The gene calls are TRBV11-2 and TRBJ1-1; D is ambiguous. This CDR3 is built from 15 residues. The germline V gene encodes CDR1 SGHAT and CDR2 FQNNGV. V gave up 0 bases and J gave up 0 bases, with 8 bases separating them. The CDR3 protein is CASSLDPSMNTEAFF. The CDR3 bases are TGTGCCAGCAGCTTAGATCCTAGCATGAACACTGAAGCTTTCTTT.

V is TRBV6-4 and J is TRBJ1-1; D might be TRBD1 (5 bases). The CDR3 has 13 amino acids. Trimming took 6 bases from V and 3 from J, leaving 11 bases between them. Germline CDR1 and CDR2: MRHNA and SNTAGT. The CDR3 DNA follows: TGTGCCAGCAGCCCTGAACAGGACACTGAAGCTTTCTTT. Translated: CASSPEQDTEAFF.

CDR3 in DNA: TGTGCCAGCAGCTTAGGTTGGGGTACTGAAGCTTTCTTT. It yields the protein CASSLGWGTEAFF. This sequence joins TRBV11-2 and TRBJ1-1; D uncertain. The CDR3 loop spans 13 amino acids. The V gene lost 1 base and the J gene lost 5 bases, with 8 bases spanning the gap. Germline V gene lookup returns CDR1 SGHAT and CDR2 FQNNGV. The full variable domain, completed using reference TRBV11-2 and TRBJ1-1, is EAGVAQSPRYKIIEKRQSVAFWCNPISGHATLYWYQQILGQGPKLLIQFQNNGVVDDSQLPKDRFSAERLKGVDSTLKIQPAKLEDSAVYLCASSLGWGTEAFFGQGTRLTVV.

By sample share, this clone is medium-sized. The chain has TRBV7-9 and TRBJ2-7; possible D gene TRBD2, 6 bases. From germline, CDR1 is SEHNR and CDR2 FQNEAQ (reference sequence). V was cut by 5 bases and J by 1 base, with 15 bases left in between. The CDR3 spans 15 residues. The CDR3 region is CASSPYGGESYEQYF. CDR3 in DNA: TGTGCCAGCAGCCCCTATGGCGGGGAGTCCTACGAGCAGTACTTC.

The rearrangement uses TRBV5-1 and TRBJ1-1; 7 positions agree with TRBD1. Germline V gene sequence: CDR1 SGHRS, CDR2 YFSETQ. The V gene end was trimmed by 1 base and the J gene end by 6 bases; junction bases not matched to a gene: 6. CDR3 size: 14 residues. As DNA, the CDR3 is TGCGCCAGCAGCTTGCCAGGGGGAAGGGCTGAAGCTTTCTTT. Translation: CASSLPGGRAEAFF.

The rearrangement links TRBV6-5 to TRBJ2-2; 7 bases map to TRBD2. The ends lost 10 bases at V and 2 bases at J; junction bases unmatched: 10. The CDR3 has 15 amino acids. CDR1 and CDR2 (germline): MNHEY, SVGAGI. Here the CDR3 DNA reads TGTGCCACCACGAGGGGAGGGGCAAACACCGGGGAGCTGTTTTTT. This encodes CATTRGGANTGELFF.

The chain couples TRBV20-1 to TRBJ2-7; D not resolved. Per the germline V gene, CDR1 is DFQATT and CDR2 is SNEGSKA (reference sequence). This CDR3 has 11 residues. Trimming left V 4 bases short and J 8 bases short, with 12 bases between. The CDR3 DNA sequence: TGCAGTGCTAAAAATGGTCCGCAGCAGTACTTC. It specifies CSAKNGPQQYF.

The gene calls are TRBV7-9 and TRBJ1-5, with D maybe TRBD1 (6 bases). The length of the CDR3 is 17 residues. Germline CDR1 reads SEHNR; CDR2 reads FQNEAQ (reference sequence). V dropped 4 bases and J dropped 0 bases, with 16 bases sitting between them. The DNA for the CDR3 is TGTGCCAGCAGCTCCACAACACAGGGATCTAGCAATCAGCCCCAGCATTTT. Its translation is CASSSTTQGSSNQPQHF.

This chain joins TRBV6-1 and TRBJ2-1; 9 nucleotides align to TRBD2. The germline CDR1 and CDR2 sequences are MNHNS and SASEGT. The CDR3 contains 15 residues. The V gene end was trimmed by 8 bases and the J gene end by 3 bases; junction bases not matched to a gene: 8. The chain's CDR3 is CASYSGGTNYNEQFF. Here the CDR3 DNA reads TGTGCCAGCTATAGCGGGGGAACAAACTACAATGAGCAGTTCTTC.

A single count supports this clone. The chain has TRBV6-1 and TRBJ2-7; D is uncertain. The germline gives CDR1 MNHNS, CDR2 SASEGT. Between the trimmed V and J ends, which lost 8 bases and 4 bases, there was a span of 3 bases. The CDR3 consists of 9 residues. Written as DNA, the CDR3 is TGTGCCAGCTTTTACGAGCAGTACTTC. Protein product: CASFYEQYF.

The chain links TRBV21-1 to TRBJ1-1; the table's TRBD1 call for D was not verified on the DNA. TRBV21-1 is a listed pseudogene. The CDR3 consists of 16 residues. The CDR3 loop reads CASSKIPVRGLTEAFF. CDR3 nucleotide sequence: TGTGCCAGCAGCAAAATCCCCGTCAGGGGGCTCACTGAAGCTTTCTTT.

The V and J genes are TRBV4-1 and TRBJ1-5; TRBD1 matches at 9 bases. The CDR3 runs to 17 residues. Germline V CDR1 and CDR2: MGHRA, YSYEKL. V lost 4 bases, J lost 4 bases, and 11 bases stayed unmatched. This CDR3 reads CASSLLSGDRANQPQHF. CDR3 in DNA: TGCGCCAGCAGCCTATTATCGGGGGACAGGGCTAATCAGCCCCAGCATTTT.

This chain links TRBV5-4 with TRBJ1-1; a possible D gene is TRBD1 (5 bases). V lost 0 bases and J lost 5, with 11 bases in between. Looked up from germline, CDR1 is SGHNT and CDR2 is YYREEE (reference sequence). The CDR3 is made up of 14 amino acids. CDR3 in DNA: TGTGCCAGCAGCTTGGAGGGGAGGAGAACTGAAGCTTTCTTT. This encodes CASSLEGRRTEAFF.

The chain carries TRBV14 and TRBJ2-5; 12 positions agree with TRBD2. The germline V gene has CDR1 SGHDN and CDR2 FVKESK. The V and J ends lost 0 bases and 3 bases, in that order; junction bases with no gene match: 5. The CDR3 is made up of 17 amino acids. The CDR3, as DNA: TGTGCCAGCAGCCAAGATTTGAGACTAGCGGGGGAAGAGACCCAGTACTTC. Amino acids: CASSQDLRLAGEETQYF.

This clone was seen a single time. This sequence joins TRBV18 and TRBJ2-5, with a possible D match to TRBD1 (5 bases). The CDR3 consists of 13 residues. V lost 2 bases and J lost 10, with 14 bases in between. Per the germline V gene, CDR1 is KGHSH and CDR2 is LQKENI. The CDR3 DNA sequence: TGTGCCAGCTCACCAGATAGCCGCAGGGACCAGTACTTC. It encodes CASSPDSRRDQYF.

J is TRBJ1-5 and V is TRBV7-8; 8 nucleotides match TRBD1. Germline CDR1 is SGHVS and CDR2 is FQNEAQ. CDR3 length: 14 amino acids. Trimming cost V 5 bases and J 3 bases; bases outside gene matches: 3. CDR3 region: CASSPGQVNQPQHF. Here the CDR3 DNA reads TGTGCCAGCAGCCCGGGACAGGTCAATCAGCCCCAGCATTTT.

The table lists this clone with a few counts. This chain joins TRBV9 and TRBJ1-1; a possible D gene is TRBD1 (5 bases). In germline, CDR1 is SGDLS, CDR2 YYNGEE. The V and J ends lost 0 bases and 5 bases respectively, with 8 bases between them. This CDR3 region has 13 residues. CDR3 nucleotide sequence: TGTGCCAGCAGCGTAGTGGGGGAAACTGAAGCTTTCTTT. Protein sequence: CASSVVGETEAFF.

This chain connects TRBV29-1 to TRBJ1-2; perhaps TRBD1 as D (5 bases). The CDR3 length is 13 residues. The germline V gene encodes CDR1 SQVTM and CDR2 ANQGSEA. Deletions cut 4 bases from V and 0 bases from J, with 9 bases between. CDR3 in DNA: TGCAGCGTTGCTGGGGCTACTAACTATGGCTACACCTTC. Residues: CSVAGATNYGYTF.

V is TRBV28 and J is TRBJ1-1; no firm D call. This CDR3 is built from 11 residues. Between the trimmed V and J ends, which lost 7 bases and 0 bases, there was a span of 3 bases. Germline V lookup: CDR1 MDHEN, CDR2 SYDVKM. CDR3 DNA: TGTGCCAGCAAGGTGAACACTGAAGCTTTCTTT. It specifies CASKVNTEAFF.

The V and J genes are TRBV29-1 and TRBJ1-6; 8 bases map to TRBD1. Losses at the gene ends were 7 bases for V and 5 bases for J; bases not matched to a gene: 4. This CDR3 has 13 residues. Germline lookup yields CDR1 SQVTM and CDR2 ANQGSEA. CDR3 in DNA: TGCAGCGCCAGGACAGGGAATAATTCACCCCTCCACTTT. Protein sequence: CSARTGNNSPLHF.

The V call is TRBV5-1, the J call TRBJ2-7; the match to TRBD1 covers 8 bases. J lost 1 base, V lost 4 bases, and 7 bases had no gene match. The CDR3 runs to 15 residues. CDR1 and CDR2 (germline): SGHRS, YFSETQ. The CDR3 loop reads CASSRGQAISYEQYF. DNA for the CDR3: TGCGCCAGCAGCAGGGGACAGGCGATTTCCTACGAGCAGTACTTC.